The next 24 T cell receptor beta chains were all read from a single sample in a study of beta chain features in type 1 diabetes. TCRB transcripts that were expressed got sequenced, as all of the isolated RNA had been reverse transcribed. Some clones are missing from TCRdb's copy, which holds only in-frame ones; the method was immunoSEQ multiplex PCR. The data hold 350,000 to 450,000 clones, with approximately 13% observed a single time. Sequenced input: naive CD4+ T cells from blood. The origin of the receptors is a man aged 25 to 40 in good health.

This sequence joins TRBV9 and TRBJ2-1; 14 bases are a match to TRBD2. CDR3 length equals 16 residues. Per germline, CDR1 SGDLS and CDR2 YYNGEE. V dropped 2 bases and J dropped 8; count of bases not matched to a gene: 6. The chain's CDR3 is CASSVLGTSGSHEQFF. The CDR3 coding sequence is TGTGCCAGCAGCGTCCTCGGGACTAGCGGGAGTCATGAGCAGTTCTTC.

This clone has only a few counts. The chain links TRBV19 to TRBJ1-3, with D perhaps matching TRBD1 (6 bases). CDR3 length: 14 residues. Germline lookup yields CDR1 LNHDA and CDR2 SQIVND (reference sequence). Trimming left V 3 bases short and J 7 bases short, with 13 bases between. DNA of the CDR3: TGTGCCAGTAGTATCGGGACATCCATGAACACCATATATTTT. This encodes CASSIGTSMNTIYF.

This clone came up a few times. The CDR3 sequence is CASSPEAHRGDTQYF. The CDR3, as DNA: TGTGCCAGCTCACCAGAGGCTCATAGGGGAGATACGCAGTATTTT. This rearrangement joins TRBV18 to TRBJ2-3; tentatively, D is TRBD1 (5 bases). The CDR3 length is 15 residues. Germline CDR1 KGHSH, CDR2 LQKENI. V gave up 2 bases and J gave up 5 bases, with 14 bases separating them.

This clone has just a few counts. The rearrangement uses TRBV7-9 and TRBJ2-1; 9 nucleotides align to TRBD2. This CDR3 contains 17 residues. V was clipped by 1 base and J by 7 bases; unmatched bases: 11. Germline V gene sequence: CDR1 SEHNR, CDR2 FQNEAQ (reference sequence). The DNA for the CDR3 is TGTGCCAGCAGCTTAGAAGTCTCGGCCAGCGGGAGGAATGAGCAGTTCTTC. It specifies CASSLEVSASGRNEQFF.

The sample holds many counts of this clone. The J gene is TRBJ2-3, the V gene TRBV21-1; TRBD2, the table's D call, lacks a check against the DNA. TRBV21-1 has pseudogene status. CDR3 size: 17 residues. The CDR3 protein is CASSKPAREESTDTQYF. CDR3 DNA: TGTGCCAGCAGCAAGCCGGCGCGGGAGGAGAGCACAGATACGCAGTATTTT.

The chain is built from TRBV27 and TRBJ1-2; D gene uncertain. This CDR3 is 13 amino acids long. V lost 4 bases, J lost 8 bases, and 14 bases lay in between. CDR1 MNHEY and CDR2 SMNVEV come from the germline V gene (reference sequence). Here the CDR3 reads CASSSGPRRGYTF. The CDR3 DNA reads as TGTGCCAGCAGTTCTGGACCCCGACGGGGCTACACCTTC.

This clone came up a few times. The chain links TRBV14 to TRBJ2-1, with 8 bases matching TRBD2. Per germline, CDR1 SGHDN and CDR2 FVKESK. The CDR3 sequence is 13 residues long. The junction had 2 bases not matched to a gene; V was cut back by 4 bases and J by 6 bases. The CDR3 is CASSLGLANEQFF. The CDR3 nucleotides read TGTGCCAGCAGCCTAGGACTAGCCAATGAGCAGTTCTTC.

The chain joins TRBV5-1 to TRBJ1-2; no firm D call. CDR3 length: 12 residues. Germline V gives CDR1 SGHRS, CDR2 YFSETQ. The ends were cut back, 4 bases at V and 5 bases at J, with 9 bases in the middle. DNA of the CDR3: TGCGCCAGCAGCCCTCAGACGTATGGCTACACCTTC. This sequence encodes CASSPQTYGYTF. The variable domain in full, with the rest retrieved from reference TRBV5-1 and TRBJ1-2, is KAGVTQTPRYLIKTRGQQVTLSCSPISGHRSVSWYQQTPGQGLQFLFEYFSETQRNKGNFPGRFSGRQFSNSRSEMNVSTLELGDSALYLCASSPQTYGYTFGSGTRLTVV.

This clone was observed a few times. The J gene is TRBJ1-1, the V gene TRBV7-3; no definite D call. V was shortened by 0 bases and J by 1 base, with 3 bases between the two germline ends. This CDR3 has 13 amino acids. The germline V gene encodes CDR1 SGHTA and CDR2 FQGTGA. In DNA form, the CDR3 reads TGTGCCAGCAGCTTAACAGAGAACACTGAAGCTTTCTTT. Translated, it gives CASSLTENTEAFF.

This clone was detected only a few times. Other DNA variants within this sample encode the same CDR3. The chain employs TRBV20-1 and TRBJ2-2; D unclear. V was clipped by 5 bases and J by 6 bases, with 7 bases between them. The V gene's germline CDR1 is DFQATT and CDR2 SNEGSKA (reference sequence). The CDR3 length is 11 residues. CDR3 protein: CSARGPGELFF. The CDR3 region has the DNA TGCAGTGCTCGAGGACCCGGGGAGCTGTTTTTT.

The table lists this clone with a few counts. The chain carries TRBV4-1 and TRBJ2-3; D possibly corresponds to TRBD2 (6 bases). This CDR3 comprises 15 residues. Germline CDR1 MGHRA, CDR2 YSYEKL. V lost 0 bases, J lost 4 bases, and 11 bases lay in between. CDR3 in amino acids: CASSQDWTTADTQYF. The DNA of the CDR3 is TGCGCCAGCAGCCAAGACTGGACTACCGCAGATACGCAGTATTTT.

V is TRBV7-2 and J is TRBJ2-3, with 10 positions matching TRBD2. The germline V gene has CDR1 SGHTA and CDR2 FQGNSA. Trimming removed 0 bases from V and 6 bases from J; junction bases left unmatched: 6. The CDR3 has 16 amino acids. CDR3 DNA: TGTGCCAGCAGCTTAGCTAGCGGGAGGATAGGTGATACGCAGTATTTT. Its translation is CASSLASGRIGDTQYF.

This sequence joins TRBV29-1 and TRBJ1-2; a possible D gene is TRBD1 (5 bases). The CDR3 extends over 12 amino acids. V lost 7 bases, J lost 5 bases, and 14 bases lay in between. CDR1 and CDR2 from the germline V gene are SQVTM and ANQGSEA. CDR3 DNA sequence: TGCAGCGGCGGGGGGAGCGGGTATGGCTACACCTTC. Its translation: CSGGGSGYGYTF.

This clone was detected a few times. This chain uses TRBV7-2 with TRBJ2-3, with TRBD1 matching 7 bases. Looked up from germline, CDR1 is SGHTA and CDR2 is FQGNSA. The CDR3 runs 16 residues. V dropped 0 bases and J dropped 4; count of bases not matched to a gene: 7. CDR3 amino acids: CASSLAFKGAADTQYF. The CDR3 nucleotides are TGTGCCAGCAGCTTAGCGTTTAAGGGGGCCGCAGATACGCAGTATTTT. The entire variable domain, with the rest obtained from reference TRBV7-2 and TRBJ2-3, is as follows: GAGVSQSPSNKVTEKGKDVELRCDPISGHTALYWYRQSLGQGLEFLIYFQGNSAPDKSGLPSDRFSAERTGGSVSTLTIQRTQQEDSAVYLCASSLAFKGAADTQYFGPGTRLTVL.

Only a few counts were recorded for this clone. The same CDR3 also results from other DNA sequences found in this sample. V gene TRBV30 combines with J gene TRBJ1-4, with 9 bases lining up with TRBD1. V shed 4 bases and J 5 bases; nucleotides not matched to a gene: 2. The CDR3 has 13 amino acids. Germline assignment: CDR1 GTSNPN and CDR2 SVGIG (reference sequence). The CDR3 region is CAWTGQGNEKLFF. The CDR3 DNA is TGTGCCTGGACGGGACAGGGAAATGAAAAACTGTTTTTT. Drawing the rest from reference TRBV30 and TRBJ1-4, the complete variable domain is SQTIHQWPATLVQPVGSPLSLECTVEGTSNPNLYWYRQAAGRGLQLLFYSVGIGQISSEVPQNLSASRPQDRQFILSSKKLLLSDSGFYLCAWTGQGNEKLFFGSGTQLSVL.

This clone was counted only a few times. CDR3 region: CASRPASVPGELFF. DNA for the CDR3: TGTGCCAGCAGACCTGCTAGCGTCCCCGGGGAGCTGTTTTTT. This sequence joins TRBV2 and TRBJ2-2; perhaps TRBD2 as D (6 bases). V was shortened by 6 bases and J by 6 bases, with 14 bases between the two germline ends. The CDR3 covers 14 residues. The germline V gene encodes CDR1 SNHLY and CDR2 FYNNEI.

Worth noting for this clone: An end of the junction differs from the germline gene, which may be a read error. This rearrangement joins TRBV7-7 to TRBJ2-5; D not certain. Germline V gene sequence: CDR1 SSHAT, CDR2 FNYEAQ (reference sequence). CDR3 length: 14 residues. CDR3 DNA sequence: TGTGCTAGCAGCTTATCCCCGGGTGGAGAGACCCAGTACTTC. Its protein is CASSLSPGGETQYF.

J is TRBJ2-3 and V is TRBV4-3; D gene unclear. V gave up 4 bases and J gave up 4 bases, with 9 bases separating them. CDR1 is LGHNA and CDR2 is YSLEER in the germline V gene. This CDR3 is built from 13 residues. The CDR3 spells CASSLGTADTQYF. In nucleotides, the CDR3 is TGCGCCAGCAGCCTCGGAACCGCAGATACGCAGTATTTT.

This clone was counted only a few times. The V call is TRBV25-1, the J call TRBJ2-3; D is possibly TRBD1 (6 bases). V was trimmed by 3 bases and J by 4 bases, leaving 8 bases between them. In germline, CDR1 is MGHDK, CDR2 SYGVNS. The CDR3 extends over 13 amino acids. The CDR3 spells CASSDQGSDTQYF. The CDR3 coding sequence is TGTGCCAGCAGTGATCAGGGGTCAGATACGCAGTATTTT.

The chain joins TRBV7-2 to TRBJ2-6; D ambiguous. The CDR3 is 14 amino acids. Trimming took 5 bases from V and 0 from J, leaving 5 bases between them. Germline V gives CDR1 SGHTA, CDR2 FQGNSA. The CDR3 loop is CASSRGSGANVLTF. The CDR3 DNA sequence: TGTGCCAGCAGCCGAGGCTCTGGGGCCAACGTCCTGACTTTC.

V usage is TRBV30 and J usage is TRBJ1-1, with D possibly TRBD1 on 5 matching bases. In germline, CDR1 is GTSNPN, CDR2 SVGIG (reference sequence). This CDR3 has 14 amino acids. Trimming removed 0 bases from V and 4 bases from J, with 12 bases in between. The CDR3 protein is CAWSVGALTTEAFF. As DNA, the CDR3 is TGTGCCTGGAGTGTTGGGGCTCTGACCACTGAAGCTTTCTTT.

Only a few counts were recorded for this clone. The rearrangement joins TRBV7-2 to TRBJ2-3; D is unresolved. The germline V and J ends were trimmed by 1 base and 0 bases, with 11 bases remaining between them. There are 16 residues in the CDR3. Looked up from germline, CDR1 is SGHTA and CDR2 is FQGNSA. This chain's CDR3 is CASSLDGLTSTDTQYF. The CDR3 DNA reads as TGTGCCAGCAGCTTAGACGGTCTAACTAGCACAGATACGCAGTATTTT.

Only a few counts were recorded for this clone. This rearrangement joins TRBV18 to TRBJ1-2; 12 positions match TRBD1. The CDR3 contains 18 residues. The germline V gene encodes CDR1 KGHSH and CDR2 LQKENI. J lost 4 bases, V lost 2 bases, and 11 bases had no gene match. The CDR3 DNA is TGTGCCAGCTCACCATTAGGCCGGGACAGGGGGCGCGCCTATGGCTACACCTTC. It translates to CASSPLGRDRGRAYGYTF.

In its sample, this clone was seen many times. The chain has TRBV30 and TRBJ2-2; D is unresolved. The germline CDR1 and CDR2 sequences are GTSNPN and SVGIG (reference sequence). Trimming stripped 3 bases from V and 9 bases from J, with 14 bases between. The CDR3 extends over 13 amino acids. The CDR3, as DNA: TGTGCCTGGAGATGGGGTCCGGACCGGGAGCTGTTTTTT. This translates into CAWRWGPDRELFF.